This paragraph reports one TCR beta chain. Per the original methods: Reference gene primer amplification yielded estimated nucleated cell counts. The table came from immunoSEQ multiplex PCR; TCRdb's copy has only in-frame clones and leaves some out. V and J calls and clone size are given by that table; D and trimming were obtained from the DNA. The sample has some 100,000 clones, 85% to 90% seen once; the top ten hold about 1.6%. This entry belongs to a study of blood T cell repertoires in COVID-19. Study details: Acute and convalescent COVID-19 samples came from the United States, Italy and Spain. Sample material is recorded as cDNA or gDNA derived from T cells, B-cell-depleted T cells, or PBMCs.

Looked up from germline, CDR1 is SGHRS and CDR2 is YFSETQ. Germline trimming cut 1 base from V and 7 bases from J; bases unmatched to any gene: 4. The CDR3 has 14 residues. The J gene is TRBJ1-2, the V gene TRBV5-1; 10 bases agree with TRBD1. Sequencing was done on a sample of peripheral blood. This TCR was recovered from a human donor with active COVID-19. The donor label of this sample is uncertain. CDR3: CASSLWTGGGGYTF. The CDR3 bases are TGCGCCAGCAGCTTGTGGACAGGGGGAGGTGGCTACACCTTC.